This passage covers 32 T cell receptor beta chains from one sample sequenced in a study of chemoradiotherapy in HPV16-positive cancers. Assay used: immunoSEQ multiplex PCR; TCRdb lists only in-frame clones, some missing. The table shows a few thousand clones, with over 60% occurring only once. Sample: tumor tissue, taken from a patient who underwent chemoradiotherapy. Receptors originate from a human donor with HPV-associated anogenital cancer.

By proportion, this clone is large. This chain uses TRBV19 with TRBJ1-4, with D maybe TRBD1 (5 bases). This CDR3 contains 14 residues. CDR1 is LNHDA, CDR2 SQIVND, per germline (reference sequence). The germline V and J ends were trimmed by 6 bases and 5 bases, with 13 bases remaining between them. The CDR3 region has the DNA TGTGCCAGTAGAAAAACAGGAGAGAATGAAAAACTGTTTTTT. Its protein product is CASRKTGENEKLFF.

The genes are TRBV6-1 and TRBJ1-1; no clear D gene. The CDR3 is 13 amino acids. Germline V gene lookup returns CDR1 MNHNS and CDR2 SASEGT. Trimming removed 5 bases from V and 8 bases from J, with 15 bases in between. The CDR3 sequence: CASSRTASSEAFF. The CDR3 DNA sequence: TGTGCCAGCAGTAGGACGGCCTCCTCCGAAGCTTTCTTT.

The CDR3 DNA reads as TGTGCCACCCGGACAGGGGATCGCTACAATGAGCAGTTCTTC. Its protein is CATRTGDRYNEQFF. The chain joins TRBV10-3 to TRBJ2-1; 9 nucleotides match TRBD1. This CDR3 spans 14 amino acids. The V gene end was trimmed by 10 bases and the J gene end by 3 bases; junction bases not matched to a gene: 7. Germline-derived CDR1 and CDR2 are ENHRY and SYGVKD.

This chain joins TRBV28 and TRBJ1-4, with D tentatively TRBD1 (6 bases). Trimming stripped 6 bases from V and 1 base from J, with 21 bases between. The CDR3 has 18 amino acids. Germline CDR1 and CDR2: MDHEN and SYDVKM. CDR3 bases: TGTGCCAGCAGCCTCGCCGGGGGGGCAGGGCTAACTAATGAAAAACTGTTTTTT. This codes for CASSLAGGAGLTNEKLFF. Variable domain in full (rest from reference TRBV28 and TRBJ1-4): DVKVTQSSRYLVKRTGEKVFLECVQDMDHENMFWYRQDPGLGLRLIYFSYDVKMKEKGDIPEGYSVSREKKERFSLILESASTNQTSMYLCASSLAGGAGLTNEKLFFGSGTQLSVL.

This clone was found a few times. The chain joins TRBV2 to TRBJ1-1; the D is unclear. The germline CDR1 and CDR2 sequences are SNHLY and FYNNEI. The CDR3 contains 13 residues. V lost 4 bases and J lost 8, with 14 bases in between. The chain's CDR3 is CASSVTTPPEAFF. As DNA, the CDR3 is TGTGCCAGCAGTGTTACGACACCGCCGGAAGCTTTCTTT.

Written as DNA, the CDR3 is TGTGCCAGCAGGGGTCCCGAGGGAGAGAACACTGAAGCTTTCTTT. This codes for CASRGPEGENTEAFF. The V gene is TRBV6-6, the J gene TRBJ1-1; D gene uncertain. Germline loops: CDR1 MNHNY, CDR2 SVGAGI (reference sequence). Deletions cut 6 bases from V and 1 base from J, with 15 bases between. The CDR3 loop spans 15 amino acids.

This chain connects TRBV19 to TRBJ2-2, with 7 bases fitting TRBD1. Unmatched junction bases numbered 3, after V lost 6 bases and J lost 5 bases. Germline V gives CDR1 LNHDA, CDR2 SQIVND (reference sequence). The CDR3 runs to 13 residues. The CDR3 region is CASSSQGTGELFF. DNA of the CDR3: TGTGCCAGTAGCTCACAGGGGACCGGGGAGCTGTTTTTT. Complete variable domain (other parts from reference TRBV19 and TRBJ2-2): DGGITQSPKYLFRKEGQNVTLSCEQNLNHDAMYWYRQDPGQGLRLIYYSQIVNDFQKGDIAEGYSVSREKKESFPLTVTSAQKNPTAFYLCASSSQGTGELFFGEGSRLTVL.

V gene TRBV11-2 combines with J gene TRBJ1-1; 9 nucleotides agree with TRBD1. Germline loops: CDR1 SGHAT, CDR2 FQNNGV. The CDR3 has 17 residues. Trimming at V came to 5 bases and at J to 0 bases, leaving 10 bases not matched to a gene. CDR3 DNA sequence: TGTGCCAGCAGCCTTCACGGGACAGGGTTCATGAACACTGAAGCTTTCTTT. It translates to CASSLHGTGFMNTEAFF. Full variable domain (missing parts from reference TRBV11-2 and TRBJ1-1): EAGVAQSPRYKIIEKRQSVAFWCNPISGHATLYWYQQILGQGPKLLIQFQNNGVVDDSQLPKDRFSAERLKGVDSTLKIQPAKLEDSAVYLCASSLHGTGFMNTEAFFGQGTRLTVV.

The rearrangement links TRBV9 to TRBJ2-7; D gene uncertain. Trimming stripped 0 bases from V and 6 bases from J, with 10 bases between. The CDR3 spans 13 residues. Germline V CDR1 and CDR2: SGDLS, YYNGEE. The CDR3 DNA reads as TGTGCCAGCAGCGTAGTGGATGTCGGCGAGCAGTACTTC. Translating gives CASSVVDVGEQYF.

The chain employs TRBV19 and TRBJ2-5, with D tentatively TRBD1 (6 bases). This CDR3 has 14 residues. CDR1 and CDR2 from the germline V gene are LNHDA and SQIVND (reference sequence). Trimming shortened V by 5 bases and J by 5 bases, and 15 bases separated the two germline ends. This CDR3 reads CASSPGVGGETQYF. In nucleotides, the CDR3 is TGTGCCAGTAGTCCTGGGGTAGGGGGTGAGACCCAGTACTTC.

The table lists this clone with a few counts. The chain combines TRBV14 with TRBJ2-7; D is uncertain. V lost 0 bases, J lost 4 bases, and 4 bases lay in between. Germline CDR1 reads SGHDN; CDR2 reads FVKESK. The CDR3 sequence is 12 residues long. CDR3 protein: CASSQDAYEQYF. The CDR3 coding sequence is TGTGCCAGCAGCCAAGATGCTTACGAGCAGTACTTC.

The rearrangement links TRBV7-2 to TRBJ2-5; D not certain. The CDR3 runs 15 residues. V lost 0 bases to trimming and J lost 2 bases, with 10 bases between them. Germline values: CDR1 SGHTA, CDR2 FQGNSA. Written as DNA, the CDR3 is TGTGCCAGCAGCTTAGCAGCCGGTCCACAAGAGACCCAGTACTTC. This sequence encodes CASSLAAGPQETQYF.

The V gene is TRBV28, the J gene TRBJ2-1; the match to TRBD1 covers 7 bases. The CDR3 is 14 amino acids. Per the germline V gene, CDR1 is MDHEN and CDR2 is SYDVKM. The ends lost 6 bases at V and 7 bases at J; junction bases unmatched: 9. CDR3 protein: CASSRGQSRNEQFF. The CDR3 DNA sequence: TGTGCCAGCAGCCGGGGACAGTCAAGGAATGAGCAGTTCTTC.

This chain links TRBV5-1 with TRBJ2-2; 10 bases are shared with TRBD2. The CDR3 loop spans 17 amino acids. Germline-derived CDR1 and CDR2 are SGHRS and YFSETQ. Unmatched junction bases numbered 7, after V lost 1 base and J lost 4 bases. In DNA form, the CDR3 reads TGCGCCAGCAGCTTGAATCTAGCGGGAGTGGTCACCGGGGAGCTGTTTTTT. Translated, it gives CASSLNLAGVVTGELFF. The whole variable domain, remainder taken from reference TRBV5-1 and TRBJ2-2, is KAGVTQTPRYLIKTRGQQVTLSCSPISGHRSVSWYQQTPGQGLQFLFEYFSETQRNKGNFPGRFSGRQFSNSRSEMNVSTLELGDSALYLCASSLNLAGVVTGELFFGEGSRLTVL.

The chain has TRBV7-9 and TRBJ2-3, with 7 bases identical to TRBD1. Germline values: CDR1 SEHNR, CDR2 FQNEAQ (reference sequence). The trim removed 3 bases at V and 2 bases at J, leaving 5 bases unmatched. The CDR3 has 15 residues. This chain's CDR3 is CASSLGQFATDTQYF. The CDR3 DNA reads TGTGCCAGCAGCTTGGGACAGTTTGCCACAGATACGCAGTATTTT.

The chain is built from TRBV11-2 and TRBJ1-6, with D unresolved. V was pared by 4 bases and J by 3 bases, with 7 bases between. This CDR3 is 14 amino acids long. Germline loops: CDR1 SGHAT, CDR2 FQNNGV. CDR3 protein: CASSSVNYNSPLHF. CDR3 nucleotides: TGTGCCAGCAGCTCCGTGAACTATAATTCACCCCTCCACTTT.

This clone was observed a handful of times. The chain carries TRBV28 and TRBJ1-2; D unclear. The CDR3 totals 15 residues. Trimming stripped 0 bases from V and 1 base from J, with 9 bases between. Germline CDR1 and CDR2: MDHEN and SYDVKM. The CDR3, as DNA: TGTGCCAGCAGTTTATGGGGAGGGAATAACTATGGCTACACCTTC. This gives the protein CASSLWGGNNYGYTF.

About this clone: Germline is not matched at one junction end, which may reflect a read error. The gene calls are TRBV7-7 and TRBJ2-3; D ambiguous. CDR1 is SSHAT and CDR2 is FNYEAQ in the germline V gene (reference sequence). The CDR3 runs to 13 residues. In nucleotides, the CDR3 is TGTGCTAGCAGCTTAGACCGCACAGATACGCAGTATTTT. Its protein product is CASSLDRTDTQYF. Based on the CDR3 plus reference TRBV7-7 and TRBJ2-3, the full variable domain is GAGVSQSPRYKVTKRGQDVTLRCDPISSHATLYWYQQALGQGPEFLTYFNYEAQPDKSGLPSDRFSAERPEGSISTLTIQRTEQRDSAMYRCASSLDRTDTQYFGPGTRLTVL.

The chain has TRBV5-6 and TRBJ2-5; 8 positions match TRBD1. The ends lost 1 base at V and 2 bases at J; junction bases unmatched: 10. Germline V gene lookup returns CDR1 SGHDT and CDR2 YYEEEE. This CDR3 is 17 amino acids long. CDR3 sequence (DNA): TGTGCCAGCAGCTTGTGGGGCGATTACAGGGGGCAAGAGACCCAGTACTTC. Its translation: CASSLWGDYRGQETQYF.

The genes are TRBV7-2 and TRBJ2-1; D is uncertain. The CDR3 sequence is 12 residues long. V was trimmed by 3 bases and J by 8 bases, leaving 8 bases between them. CDR1 is SGHTA and CDR2 is FQGNSA in the germline V gene. CDR3 protein: CASSFSRDEQFF. The DNA of the CDR3 is TGTGCCAGCAGCTTTAGTAGGGATGAGCAGTTCTTC.

This clone was detected only a few times. The chain joins TRBV29-1 to TRBJ1-1; TRBD1 agrees at 7 bases. The germline gives CDR1 SQVTM, CDR2 ANQGSEA. The J segment lost 5 bases and the V segment lost 7 bases, leaving 13 bases of the junction unmatched. The CDR3 runs to 14 residues. This chain's CDR3 is CSACRGKVGTEAFF. The CDR3 nucleotides read TGCAGCGCCTGCAGGGGGAAGGTTGGGACTGAAGCTTTCTTT.

This clone has just one count. The chain uses TRBV2 and TRBJ1-5; D is perhaps TRBD1 (5 bases). Germline CDR1 is SNHLY and CDR2 is FYNNEI. The CDR3 extends over 14 amino acids. Trimming left V 8 bases short and J 2 bases short, with 13 bases between. The CDR3 DNA is TGTGCCAGCGGGTGGAGGGGTGGCAATCAGCCCCAGCATTTT. Translation gives CASGWRGGNQPQHF. Combining the CDR3 with reference TRBV2 and TRBJ1-5 gives the whole variable domain EPEVTQTPSHQVTQMGQEVILRCVPISNHLYFYWYRQILGQKVEFLVSFYNNEISEKSEIFDDQFSVERPDGSNFTLKIRSTKLEDSAMYFCASGWRGGNQPQHFGDGTRLSIL.

The chain links TRBV30 to TRBJ2-3; a possible D gene is TRBD2 (6 bases). CDR1 and CDR2 (germline): GTSNPN, SVGIG (reference sequence). V lost 3 bases to trimming and J lost 2 bases, with 12 bases between them. The CDR3 totals 14 residues. CDR3 in DNA: TGTGCCTGGAGATCGGGACTTAACACAGATACGCAGTATTTT. Amino acids: CAWRSGLNTDTQYF.

In its sample, this clone was seen once. V gene TRBV16 combines with J gene TRBJ1-5; no clear D. Germline loops: CDR1 KGHSY, CDR2 FQNENV. This CDR3 is built from 15 residues. With 0 bases removed from V and 4 bases from J, the gap between germline ends came to 10 bases. This CDR3 is CASSQSGGRNQPQHF. The CDR3 DNA follows: TGTGCCAGCAGCCAATCGGGAGGGAGGAATCAGCCCCAGCATTTT.

The V call is TRBV27, the J call TRBJ2-1; TRBD2 matches 14 bases. The CDR3 covers 18 residues. Unmatched junction bases numbered 3, after V lost 2 bases and J lost 0 bases. Germline V gene data show CDR1 as MNHEY and CDR2 as SMNVEV (reference sequence). This CDR3 reads CASSLGGTSGSSYNEQFF. CDR3 in DNA: TGTGCCAGCAGTTTAGGGGGGACTAGCGGGAGCTCCTACAATGAGCAGTTCTTC.

V is TRBV10-3 and J is TRBJ2-1, with 11 nucleotides matching TRBD1. The CDR3 is 15 amino acids. CDR1 and CDR2 (germline): ENHRY, SYGVKD. J gave up 5 bases and V 1 base, and 1 base lay outside the gene matches. The CDR3 sequence: CAISELGQGDNEQFF. In DNA form, the CDR3 reads TGTGCCATCAGTGAGTTGGGACAGGGGGACAATGAGCAGTTCTTC.

This chain uses TRBV2 with TRBJ1-4; D not certain. Germline CDR1 is SNHLY and CDR2 is FYNNEI. The CDR3 sequence is 14 residues long. Trimming removed 7 bases at V and 4 bases at J, with 13 bases between. The CDR3 DNA follows: TGTGCCAGCACTTTCCCGACGGATAATGAAAAACTGTTTTTT. Its translation: CASTFPTDNEKLFF.

On this clone itself: Sequence at one end of the junction differs from germline and may be a read error. The V gene is TRBV25-1, the J gene TRBJ1-5; 9 bases fit TRBD1. The CDR3 consists of 14 residues. Germline V gives CDR1 MGHDK, CDR2 SYGVNS. Here the CDR3 reads CTSRAGQGNQPQHF. The DNA for the CDR3 is TGTACCAGCAGGGCGGGACAGGGTAATCAGCCCCAGCATTTT.

The J gene is TRBJ1-2, the V gene TRBV30; D perhaps matches TRBD1 (6 bases). This CDR3 is 14 amino acids long. Germline values: CDR1 GTSNPN, CDR2 SVGIG (reference sequence). V shed 0 bases and J shed 7 bases, with 15 bases lying between them. The CDR3 loop reads CAWSVGGGRPGYTF. In DNA, the CDR3 is TGTGCCTGGAGTGTAGGCGGGGGGCGCCCTGGCTACACCTTC.

This chain links TRBV7-9 with TRBJ2-5, with D possibly TRBD2 on 5 matching bases. The J call is doubtful: the DNA matches TRBJ2-7 better. CDR1 and CDR2 (germline): SEHNR, FQNEAQ (reference sequence). The CDR3 spans 14 residues. CDR3 nucleotide sequence: TGTGCCAGCAGCGTAGGAGGACTCCCCTACGAGCAGTACTTC. Translating gives CASSVGGLPYEQYF.

The chain employs TRBV18 and TRBJ1-1, with TRBD1 matching over 9 bases. CDR3 length: 15 residues. V shed 5 bases, J shed 4 bases, and the junction held 8 bases outside the gene matches. Germline values: CDR1 KGHSH, CDR2 LQKENI. CDR3 DNA sequence: TGTGCCAGCTCATCGGGACAGGGTTGGGGCACTGAAGCTTTCTTT. This encodes CASSSGQGWGTEAFF.

The chain couples TRBV19 to TRBJ2-6; the D gene is possibly TRBD2 (5 bases). The V and J ends lost 6 bases and 2 bases respectively, with 11 bases between them. Germline V CDR1 and CDR2: LNHDA, SQIVND (reference sequence). CDR3 length: 15 amino acids. The CDR3, as DNA: TGTGCCAGTAGCCGGGATCAACCTGGGGCCAACGTCCTGACTTTC. It encodes CASSRDQPGANVLTF.